The present T cell receptor (beta chain) was sequenced within a study of blood T cell repertoires in COVID-19. Study-level information: The United States, Italy and Spain supplied acute and convalescent COVID-19 samples.

TCRdb's copy holds only in-frame clones and misses some; the assay was immunoSEQ multiplex PCR. The repertoire consists of approximately 150,000 clones, with 79% occurring once and the leading ten covering roughly 19%. Participants had their cohort set by participant-reported clinical history. The receptor comes from a woman between 70 and 85 years old in a cohort exposed to, infected with or recovered from COVID-19 (not recorded which). Sequenced: PBMCs or T cells enriched from blood (not recorded which).

The CDR3 here is CASSFPLPGLDEKLFF. The CDR3 coding sequence is TGTGCCAGCAGTTTTCCCCTTCCAGGGCTTGATGAAAAACTGTTTTTT. V is TRBV28 and J is TRBJ1-4; possibly TRBD1 for D (5 bases). The V end was cut by 3 bases, the J end by 6 bases, with 17 bases between. CDR3 length: 16 residues. Germline V gives CDR1 MDHEN, CDR2 SYDVKM.